This T cell receptor (beta chain) was captured in a study of T cells in Graves' hyperthyroidism and ophthalmopathy. Extraction of PBMCs used 7.5 to 10 ml of fresh peripheral blood. Amplification yielded TCR beta CDR3 regions, with RNA transcripts as the source. First-round RT-PCR targeting the TCR CDR3 was performed with the HTBI primer set. TCRdb reanalysed the multiplex PCR reads using MiXCR and keeps one entry per CDR3 protein. The table lists under 300,000 distinct CDR3 sequences, about 20% of them singletons, with around 60% in the top ten. Germline loops: CDR1 SGHTA, CDR2 FQGNSA. CDR3 length: 14 amino acids. The V and J ends lost 7 bases and 6 bases, in that order; junction bases with no gene match: 8.

The sequencing sample was made of blood. The chain combines TRBV7-2 with TRBJ2-2; 7 nucleotides line up with TRBD2. This TCR derives from a man aged 30 to 39 with Graves' ophthalmopathy. The CDR3 bases are TGTGCCAGCACCCCAGGGAGGGAAGCCGGGGAGCTGTTTTTT. It codes for CASTPGREAGELFF.